These 15 T cell receptor beta chains were sequenced from one sample in a study of T cells in Graves' hyperthyroidism and ophthalmopathy. RNA transcripts were the template for amplifying TCR beta CDR3 regions. During a first-round RT-PCR of the TCR CDR3, the HTBI primer set was used. Using its own MiXCR run on the multiplex PCR reads, TCRdb lists one record per CDR3 protein. The sample lists approximately 600,000 distinct CDR3 sequences; less than 25% were seen once. The sequenced sample consisted of blood. Receptor source: a man aged 25-45 years with Graves' ophthalmopathy.

The gene calls are TRBV30 and TRBJ1-4, with unresolved D. CDR1 is GTSNPN, CDR2 SVGIG, per germline (reference sequence). The V end was cut by 0 bases, the J end by 7 bases, with 12 bases between. The CDR3 extends over 14 amino acids. The CDR3 bases are TGTGCCTGGAGTGTAAATAGTCCTGGTGAAAAACTGTTTTTT. This sequence encodes CAWSVNSPGEKLFF.

The chain has TRBV2 and TRBJ2-6; 7 positions agree with TRBD1. Unmatched junction bases numbered 6, after V lost 6 bases and J lost 4 bases. CDR1 and CDR2 from the germline V gene are SNHLY and FYNNEI. There are 15 residues in the CDR3. This chain's CDR3 is CASRVDRAGANVLTF. The CDR3 nucleotides read TGTGCCAGCAGGGTCGACAGGGCCGGGGCCAACGTCCTGACTTTC.

The V call is TRBV7-9, the J call TRBJ2-7; 11 positions match TRBD2. Germline CDR1 reads SEHNR; CDR2 reads FQNEAQ (reference sequence). J was trimmed by 3 bases and V by 5 bases; bases with no gene match: 18. The CDR3 sequence is 19 residues long. CDR3 in DNA: TGTGCCAGCAGCCGGACGACTAGCGGGATATCCCATGGCCACTACGAGCAGTACTTC. Its translation: CASSRTTSGISHGHYEQYF. The variable domain in full, completed from reference TRBV7-9 and TRBJ2-7, reads DTGVSQNPRHKITKRGQNVTFRCDPISEHNRLYWYRQTLGQGPEFLTYFQNEAQLEKSRLLSDRFSAERPKGSFSTLEIQRTEQGDSAMYLCASSRTTSGISHGHYEQYFGPGTRLTVT.

The rearrangement uses TRBV27 and TRBJ2-7; D ambiguous. Per germline, CDR1 MNHEY and CDR2 SMNVEV (reference sequence). This CDR3 contains 15 residues. V lost 1 base and J 0 bases, leaving 10 bases between the germline ends. The chain's CDR3 is CASSLFGPSSYEQYF. The CDR3 nucleotides are TGTGCCAGCAGTTTATTCGGCCCTTCCTCCTACGAGCAGTACTTC.

V gene TRBV6-2 or TRBV6-3 combines with J gene TRBJ1-2; D might be TRBD1 (6 bases). CDR3 length equals 13 residues. Germline V CDR1 and CDR2: MNHEY, SVGEGT. The V end was cut by 4 bases, the J end by 6 bases, with 12 bases between. The CDR3 DNA is TGTGCCAGCAGTTCGCAAGGGGGGAATGGCTACACCTTC. This encodes CASSSQGGNGYTF.

Many counts were recorded for this clonotype. The chain carries TRBV6-1 and TRBJ2-7; D possibly uses TRBD1 or TRBD2 (5 bases each). The ends were cut back, 3 bases at V and 3 bases at J, with 15 bases in the middle. The CDR3 spans 15 residues. Germline V gives CDR1 MNHNS, CDR2 SASEGT. CDR3 sequence reads: CASSDMGPWIYEQYF. CDR3 coding DNA: TGTGCCAGCAGTGATATGGGACCGTGGATCTACGAGCAGTACTTC.

This clonotype has a count of ten or more. The chain links TRBV14 to TRBJ1-1; D is uncertain. Trimming pared 8 bases from V and 0 bases from J, leaving 19 bases between. The CDR3 runs to 16 residues. Germline V gene sequence: CDR1 SGHDN, CDR2 FVKESK. CDR3 protein: CASSKGAWSMNTEAFF. The CDR3 nucleotides read TGTGCCAGCTCAAAGGGTGCCTGGTCTATGAACACTGAAGCTTTCTTT.

This clonotype was seen a handful of times. The chain couples TRBV12-3 or TRBV12-4 to TRBJ2-5; maybe TRBD2 (6 bases). The CDR3 totals 15 residues. V shed 0 bases and J shed 6 bases, with 14 bases lying between them. This chain's CDR3 is CASSLASGVFKTQYF. As DNA, the CDR3 is TGTGCCAGCAGTTTAGCTTCGGGAGTGTTCAAGACCCAGTACTTC.

This clonotype was seen ten or more times. The gene calls are TRBV5-1 and TRBJ2-2, with TRBD1 as a possible D gene (6 bases). V was cut by 4 bases and J by 2 bases, with 9 bases left in between. The CDR3 has 14 residues. The germline CDR1 and CDR2 sequences are SGHRS and YFSETQ. The chain's CDR3 is CASSRTVNTGELFF. Written as DNA, the CDR3 is TGCGCCAGCAGCAGGACAGTAAACACCGGGGAGCTGTTTTTT.

The chain links TRBV6-1 to TRBJ2-7; D tentatively fits TRBD1 or TRBD2 (5 bases each). Germline V lookup: CDR1 MNHNS, CDR2 SASEGT. This CDR3 region has 13 residues. Trimming cost V 6 bases and J 0 bases, with 9 bases left between them. The CDR3 DNA sequence: TGTGCCAGCAGAGGGGACGTCTCCTACGAGCAGTACTTC. Translated: CASRGDVSYEQYF.

The chain employs TRBV7-9 and TRBJ2-5, with TRBD2 matching 12 bases. This CDR3 comprises 20 residues. Germline assignment: CDR1 SEHNR and CDR2 FQNEAQ (reference sequence). This chain's CDR3 is CAIRRLAGELSLSLAETQYF. The DNA of the CDR3 is TGTGCAATTCGTCGACTAGCGGGAGAGCTAAGTCTATCTTTGGCGGAGACCCAGTACTTC.

The genes are TRBV19 and TRBJ2-3, with 8 bases that match TRBD2. The CDR3 has 15 amino acids. CDR1 LNHDA and CDR2 SQIVND come from the germline V gene (reference sequence). V shed 6 bases and J 6 bases; nucleotides not matched to a gene: 11. As DNA, the CDR3 is TGTGCCAGTAGAGGGTCGAGTCTAGCGGGTGATACGCAGTATTTT. This encodes CASRGSSLAGDTQYF.

The chain joins TRBV7-9 to TRBJ2-6; D may be TRBD2 (5 bases). Per the germline V gene, CDR1 is SEHNR and CDR2 is FQNEAQ (reference sequence). The CDR3 is 16 amino acids. The germline V and J ends were trimmed by 3 bases and 0 bases, with 9 bases remaining between them. The CDR3 loop reads CASSLGAGSGANVLTF. The CDR3 coding sequence is TGTGCCAGCAGCTTGGGTGCGGGCTCTGGGGCCAACGTCCTGACTTTC.

The CDR3, as DNA: TGCGCCAGCAGCCAAGTCGTGGGGGAAGAGACCCAGTACTTC. It is translated as CASSQVVGEETQYF. V gene TRBV4-1 combines with J gene TRBJ2-5; D possibly matches TRBD1 or TRBD2 (5 bases each). The germline V gene has CDR1 MGHRA and CDR2 YSYEKL. With 1 base removed from V and 3 bases from J, the gap between germline ends came to 9 bases. The CDR3 has 14 amino acids.

This rearrangement joins TRBV20-1 to TRBJ2-2; TRBD2 matches 11 bases. The length of the CDR3 is 17 residues. Trimming cost V 3 bases and J 5 bases; bases outside gene matches: 11. Germline V gene sequence: CDR1 DFQATT, CDR2 SNEGSKA (reference sequence). The CDR3 region is CSARDSLAGVRTGELFF. Here the CDR3 DNA reads TGCAGTGCTAGGGACTCACTAGCGGGGGTTAGGACCGGGGAGCTGTTTTTT.